The 2 T cell receptor beta chains listed next were all sequenced from one sample in a study of blood T cell repertoires in COVID-19. Using immunoSEQ multiplex PCR, the repertoire was profiled, and TCRdb retains in-frame clones only, with some absent. This sample yields some 340,000 clones, of which 80% to 90% are seen a single time; 2.5% to 3% belongs to the top ten. The sequenced sample consisted of peripheral blood. The receptors derive from a man aged 25-45 years with active or convalescent COVID-19.

This clone was counted only a few times. This sequence joins TRBV5-8 and TRBJ2-1; the D is unclear. The germline V gene has CDR1 SGHTS and CDR2 YDEGEE. The length of the CDR3 is 14 residues. The V end was cut by 5 bases, the J end by 12 bases, with 21 bases between. The CDR3 protein is CASSHLIDRGTQFF. The DNA of the CDR3 is TGTGCCAGCAGTCACCTAATAGACCGAGGTACGCAGTTCTTC.

The J gene is TRBJ2-7, the V gene TRBV3-1 (or the pseudogene TRBV3-2), with 10 bases matching TRBD2. After removal of 4 bases from V and 6 bases from J, the junction contained 9 bases not matched to a gene. This CDR3 comprises 15 residues. Germline V CDR1 and CDR2: LGHDT, YNNKEL (reference sequence). This CDR3 is CASSPSPSGRGEQYF. The CDR3 DNA reads TGTGCCAGCAGCCCCTCCCCTAGCGGGAGAGGCGAGCAGTACTTC.